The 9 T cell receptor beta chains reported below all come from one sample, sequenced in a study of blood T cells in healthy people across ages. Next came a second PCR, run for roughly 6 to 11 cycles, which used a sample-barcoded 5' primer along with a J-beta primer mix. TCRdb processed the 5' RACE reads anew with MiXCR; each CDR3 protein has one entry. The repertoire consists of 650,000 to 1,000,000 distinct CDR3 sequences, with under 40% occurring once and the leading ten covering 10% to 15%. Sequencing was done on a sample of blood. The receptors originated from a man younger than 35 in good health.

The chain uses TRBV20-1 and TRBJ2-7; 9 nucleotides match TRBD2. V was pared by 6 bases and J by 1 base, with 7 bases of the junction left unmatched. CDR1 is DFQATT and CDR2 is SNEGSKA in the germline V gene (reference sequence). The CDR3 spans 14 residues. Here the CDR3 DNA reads TGCAGTGCAGCTAGCGGGGATCGGTCCTACGAGCAGTACTTC. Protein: CSAASGDRSYEQYF.

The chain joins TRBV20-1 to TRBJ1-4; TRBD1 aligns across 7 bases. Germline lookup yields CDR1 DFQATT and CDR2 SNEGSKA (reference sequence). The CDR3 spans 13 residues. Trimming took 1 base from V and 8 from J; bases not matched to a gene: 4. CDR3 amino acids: CSARGTGGEKLFF. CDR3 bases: TGCAGTGCTAGAGGGACAGGTGGGGAAAAACTGTTTTTT.

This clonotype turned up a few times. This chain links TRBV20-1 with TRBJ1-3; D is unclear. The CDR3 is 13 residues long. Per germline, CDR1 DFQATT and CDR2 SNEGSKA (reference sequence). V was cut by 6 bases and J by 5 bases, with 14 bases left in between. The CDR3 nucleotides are TGCAGTGCCCCGGTGAACGGGAGAAACACCATATATTTT. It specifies CSAPVNGRNTIYF.

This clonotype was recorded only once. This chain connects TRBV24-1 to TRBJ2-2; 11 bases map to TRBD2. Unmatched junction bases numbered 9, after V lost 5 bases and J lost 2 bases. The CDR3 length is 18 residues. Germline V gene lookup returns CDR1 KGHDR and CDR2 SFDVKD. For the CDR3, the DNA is TGTGCCACCAGTGTCCAACTAGCGGGGGATATTAACACCGGGGAGCTGTTTTTT. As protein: CATSVQLAGDINTGELFF.

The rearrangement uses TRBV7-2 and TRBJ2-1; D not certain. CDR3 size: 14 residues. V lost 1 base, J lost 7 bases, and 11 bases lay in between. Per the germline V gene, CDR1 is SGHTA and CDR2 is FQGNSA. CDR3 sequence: CASSLEKGRNEQFF. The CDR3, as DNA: TGTGCCAGCAGCTTAGAGAAGGGCCGTAATGAGCAGTTCTTC.

In DNA form, the CDR3 reads TGTGCCAGCAGAACCGCAGTGGGCGCTTGGACTGAAGCTTTCTTT. Protein sequence: CASRTAVGAWTEAFF. The chain has TRBV28 and TRBJ1-1; D remains unclear. CDR1 and CDR2 (germline): MDHEN, SYDVKM. The CDR3 is made up of 15 amino acids. The ends were cut back, 6 bases at V and 5 bases at J, with 19 bases in the middle.

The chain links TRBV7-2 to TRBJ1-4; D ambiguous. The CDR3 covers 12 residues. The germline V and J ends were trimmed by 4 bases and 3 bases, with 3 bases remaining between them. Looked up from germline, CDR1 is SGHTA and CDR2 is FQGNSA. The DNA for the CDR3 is TGTGCCAGCAGCTCGGCTAATGAAAAACTGTTTTTT. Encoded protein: CASSSANEKLFF.

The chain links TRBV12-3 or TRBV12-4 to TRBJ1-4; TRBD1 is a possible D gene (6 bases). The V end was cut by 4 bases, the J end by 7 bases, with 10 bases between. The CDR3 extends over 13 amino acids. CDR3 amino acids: CASSSSRGEKLFF. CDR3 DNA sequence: TGTGCCAGCAGTTCAAGCAGGGGTGAAAAACTGTTTTTT.

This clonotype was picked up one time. The CDR3 region is CASQIAGGNEQYF. Written as DNA, the CDR3 is TGTGCCAGCCAGATAGCGGGAGGCAATGAGCAGTACTTC. The rearrangement joins TRBV7-8 to TRBJ2-5; 10 nucleotides align to TRBD2. Germline lookup yields CDR1 SGHVS and CDR2 FQNEAQ. V dropped 8 bases and J dropped 11; count of bases not matched to a gene: 11. The CDR3 is 13 amino acids.